This T cell receptor beta chain is drawn from a study of T cell responses to AZD1222 COVID-19 vaccine. Repertoires were generated with immunoSEQ multiplex PCR, while TCRdb's copy carries only in-frame clones and drops some. The data contain roughly 87,000 clones, 88% of them seen just once; the ten biggest clones take up 6.9%. Trimming removed 2 bases at V and 8 bases at J, with 9 bases between. This CDR3 is built from 12 residues. Germline assignment: CDR1 MNHEY and CDR2 SVGAGI. The receptor was derived from an adult who received the AZD1222 COVID-19 vaccine. This specimen consisted of peripheral blood, obtained 28 days after the second AZD1222 dose. The chain combines TRBV6-5 with TRBJ1-1; D possibly corresponds to TRBD1 (6 bases). The CDR3 DNA reads as TGTGCCAGCAGTTACCGGGGGGCCGAAGCTTTCTTT. This translates into CASSYRGAEAFF.